The next 4 T cell receptor beta chains were all read from a single sample in a study of radiation and T cells in renal cell carcinoma. As for time point: blood 2 weeks post-SBRT. Specified treatment: 15 Gy SBRT to primary tumor, nephrectomy 4 weeks later. Measured with immunoSEQ multiplex PCR; TCRdb has only the in-frame clones, and not every one. The data hold fewer than 30,000 clones, with more than 65% observed a single time. Material: blood, obtained from a patient whose treatment included radiotherapy and nephrectomy. The source of these receptors is a man in his sixties with renal cell carcinoma.

This clone was seen only a few times. The chain joins TRBV11-2 to TRBJ1-6; a possible D gene is TRBD1 (6 bases). Germline assignment: CDR1 SGHAT and CDR2 FQNNGV. V was pared by 5 bases and J by 8 bases, with 16 bases between. CDR3 length: 15 residues. The CDR3 DNA sequence: TGTGCCAGCAGCGATCAGACAGGACCATATTCACCCCTCCACTTT. It is translated as CASSDQTGPYSPLHF.

The chain is built from TRBV19 and TRBJ2-1, with 8 bases lining up with TRBD2. There are 15 residues in the CDR3. Germline CDR1 and CDR2: LNHDA and SQIVND (reference sequence). J lost 12 bases, V lost 4 bases, and 14 bases had no gene match. CDR3 nucleotides: TGTGCCAGTAGTAGTTTTCGAGCGGGAGAAATTGGGCAGTTCTTC. Its translation is CASSSFRAGEIGQFF.

The J gene is TRBJ2-7, the V gene TRBV7-2; no reliable D call. Deletions cut 3 bases from V and 2 bases from J, with 17 bases between. Germline CDR1 SGHTA, CDR2 FQGNSA. The CDR3 sequence is 16 residues long. The CDR3, as DNA: TGTGCCAGCAGCTTCCGCCTAGGGCTCCCTCCCTACGAGCAGTACTTC. Translating it yields CASSFRLGLPPYEQYF.

The chain recombines TRBV28 with TRBJ2-1; TRBD1 agrees at 7 bases. Trimming took 4 bases from V and 6 from J; bases not matched to a gene: 9. Germline CDR1 reads MDHEN; CDR2 reads SYDVKM. The CDR3 has 15 residues. The CDR3 DNA sequence: TGTGCCAGCAGTTCGGGACAGATTAGTCTCAATGAGCAGTTCTTC. It yields the protein CASSSGQISLNEQFF.